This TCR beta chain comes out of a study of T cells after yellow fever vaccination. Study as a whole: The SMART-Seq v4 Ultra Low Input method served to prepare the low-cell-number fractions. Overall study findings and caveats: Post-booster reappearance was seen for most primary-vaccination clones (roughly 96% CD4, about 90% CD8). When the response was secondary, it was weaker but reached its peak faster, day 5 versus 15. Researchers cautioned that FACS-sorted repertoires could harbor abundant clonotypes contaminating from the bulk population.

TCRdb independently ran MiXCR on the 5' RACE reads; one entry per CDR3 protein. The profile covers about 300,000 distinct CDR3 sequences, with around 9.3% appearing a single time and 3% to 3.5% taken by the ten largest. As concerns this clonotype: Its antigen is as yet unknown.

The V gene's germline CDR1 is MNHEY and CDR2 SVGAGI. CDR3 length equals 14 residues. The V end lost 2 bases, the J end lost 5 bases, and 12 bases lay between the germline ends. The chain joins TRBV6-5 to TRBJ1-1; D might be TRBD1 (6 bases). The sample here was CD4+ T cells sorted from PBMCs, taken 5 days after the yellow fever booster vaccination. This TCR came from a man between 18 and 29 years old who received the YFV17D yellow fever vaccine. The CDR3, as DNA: TGTGCCAGCAGTTACAAGGGGGTGAGGACTGAAGCTTTCTTT. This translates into CASSYKGVRTEAFF.